This T cell receptor beta chain emerged from a study of T cell changes during pregnancy in multiple sclerosis (dated by TCRdb to about 2019). Turning to the overall study: In women with multiple sclerosis, the researchers looked at how the T cell repertoire shifted as pregnancy progressed.

From its cysteine to its phenylalanine, the CDR3 spans 15 amino acids. This entry keeps only the CDR3 DNA: 45 bases, framed from base 1. Looking up the germline V gene yields CDR1 SGHTA and CDR2 FQGNSA. Trimming removed 2 bases from V and 5 bases from J; the gene matches leave 4 bases unexplained. Libraries were constructed by the immunoSEQ multiplex PCR assay. TCRdb retrieved this table from immuneACCESS and kept in-frame rearrangements only. Not all clones are present; in checked studies, unresolved V genes account for under half, and no reason is known for the remainder. The sample has about 64,000 clones on record, over 85% of them singletons. The ten largest clones add up to roughly 1.5% of the sample. As for this clone: Its antigen has not been determined. No much larger clone is present one base from it, and per-base qualities are unavailable.

The receptor was isolated from a female donor with multiple sclerosis, enrolled in a pregnancy study. The material sequenced was peripheral blood, taken in the second trimester of pregnancy. The chain employs TRBV7-2 and TRBJ2-3; TRBD2 aligns with 10 central bases. The CDR3 region: CASSLLAGAVDTQYF. The bases are TGTGCCAGCAGCTTACTAGCGGGAGCTGTAGATACGCAGTATTTT. With the portions outside the CDR3 filled from the reference TRBV7-2 and TRBJ2-3 genes, the complete variable region becomes GAGVSQSPSNKVTEKGKDVELRCDPISGHTALYWYRQSLGQGLEFLIYFQGNSAPDKSGLPSDRFSAERTGGSVSTLTIQRTQQEDSAVYLCASSLLAGAVDTQYFGPGTRLTVL.